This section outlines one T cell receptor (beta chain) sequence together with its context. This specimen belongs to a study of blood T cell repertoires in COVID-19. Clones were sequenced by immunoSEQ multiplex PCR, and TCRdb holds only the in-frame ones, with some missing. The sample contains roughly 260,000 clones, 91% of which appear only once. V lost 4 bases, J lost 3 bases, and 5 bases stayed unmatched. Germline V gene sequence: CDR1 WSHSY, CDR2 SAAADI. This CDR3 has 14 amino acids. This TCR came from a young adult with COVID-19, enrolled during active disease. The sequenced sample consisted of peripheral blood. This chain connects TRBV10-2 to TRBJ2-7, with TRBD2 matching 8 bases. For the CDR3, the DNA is TGCGCCAGCAGTGTCGCGGGAGGTTACTACGAGCAGTACTTC. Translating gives CASSVAGGYYEQYF.